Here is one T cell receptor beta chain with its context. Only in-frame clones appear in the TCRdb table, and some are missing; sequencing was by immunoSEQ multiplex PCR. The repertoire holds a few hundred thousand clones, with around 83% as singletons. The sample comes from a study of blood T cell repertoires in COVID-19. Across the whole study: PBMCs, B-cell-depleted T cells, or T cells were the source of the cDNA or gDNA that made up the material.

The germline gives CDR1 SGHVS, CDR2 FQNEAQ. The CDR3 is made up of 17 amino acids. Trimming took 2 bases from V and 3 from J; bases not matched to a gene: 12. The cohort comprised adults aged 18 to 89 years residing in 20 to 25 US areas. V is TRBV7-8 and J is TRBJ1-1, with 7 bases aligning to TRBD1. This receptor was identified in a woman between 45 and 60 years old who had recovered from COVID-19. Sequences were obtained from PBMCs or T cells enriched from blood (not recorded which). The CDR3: CASSLSRRGHWDTEAFF. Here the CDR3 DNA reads TGTGCCAGCAGCTTAAGCCGGAGGGGGCACTGGGACACTGAAGCTTTCTTT. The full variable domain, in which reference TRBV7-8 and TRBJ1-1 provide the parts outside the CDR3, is GAGVSQSPRYKVAKRGQDVALRCDPISGHVSLFWYQQALGQGPEFLTYFQNEAQLDKSGLPSDRFFAERPEGSVSTLKIQRTQQEDSAVYLCASSLSRRGHWDTEAFFGQGTRLTVV.